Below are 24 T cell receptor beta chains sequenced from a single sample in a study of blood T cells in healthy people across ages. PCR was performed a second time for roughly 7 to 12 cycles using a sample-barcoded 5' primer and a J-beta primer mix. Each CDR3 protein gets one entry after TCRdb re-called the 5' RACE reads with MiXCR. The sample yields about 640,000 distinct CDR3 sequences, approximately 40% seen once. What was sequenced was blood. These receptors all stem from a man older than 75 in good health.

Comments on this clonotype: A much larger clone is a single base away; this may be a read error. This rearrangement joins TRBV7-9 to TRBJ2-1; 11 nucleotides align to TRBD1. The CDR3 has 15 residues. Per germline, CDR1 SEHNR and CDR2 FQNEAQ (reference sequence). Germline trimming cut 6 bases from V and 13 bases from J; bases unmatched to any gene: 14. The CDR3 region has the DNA TGTGCCAGCAGGGCGACGGGACAGGGGGTAGAGACCCAGTTCTTC. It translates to CASRATGQGVETQFF.

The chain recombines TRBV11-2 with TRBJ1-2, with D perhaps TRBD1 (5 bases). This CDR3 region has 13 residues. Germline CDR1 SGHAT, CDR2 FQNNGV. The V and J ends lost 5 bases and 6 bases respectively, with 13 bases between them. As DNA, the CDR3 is TGTGCCAGCAGCCAAAACCTGGGGCATGGCTACACCTTC. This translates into CASSQNLGHGYTF.

The CDR3 region has the DNA TGTGCCAGCAGCGAGGGACAGGGGGCGAGGGCAGATACGCAGTATTTT. Protein sequence: CASSEGQGARADTQYF. This sequence joins TRBV9 and TRBJ2-3, with 12 nucleotides matching TRBD1. The CDR3 covers 16 residues. Losses at the gene ends were 3 bases for V and 4 bases for J; bases not matched to a gene: 6. CDR1 SGDLS and CDR2 YYNGEE come from the germline V gene. Full variable domain (remainder filled in from reference TRBV9 and TRBJ2-3): DSGVTQTPKHLITATGQRVTLRCSPRSGDLSVYWYQQSLDQGLQFLIQYYNGEERAKGNILERFSAQQFPDLHSELNLSSLELGDSALYFCASSEGQGARADTQYFGPGTRLTVL.

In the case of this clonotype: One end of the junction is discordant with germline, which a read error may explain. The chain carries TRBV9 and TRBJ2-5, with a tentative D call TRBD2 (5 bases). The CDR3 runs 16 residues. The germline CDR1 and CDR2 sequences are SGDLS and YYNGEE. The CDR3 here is CAGSVGLRRYQETQYF. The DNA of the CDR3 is TGTGCCGGCAGCGTAGGATTGAGGAGGTACCAAGAGACCCAGTACTTC.

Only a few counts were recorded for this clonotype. CDR3 sequence reads: CSAKGLAGLGEQFF. The CDR3 bases are TGCAGTGCTAAGGGACTAGCGGGATTAGGTGAGCAGTTCTTC. The chain recombines TRBV20-1 with TRBJ2-1, with 13 bases lining up with TRBD2. The CDR3 covers 14 residues. Germline values: CDR1 DFQATT, CDR2 SNEGSKA (reference sequence). The V and J ends lost 4 bases and 9 bases, in that order; junction bases with no gene match: 6.

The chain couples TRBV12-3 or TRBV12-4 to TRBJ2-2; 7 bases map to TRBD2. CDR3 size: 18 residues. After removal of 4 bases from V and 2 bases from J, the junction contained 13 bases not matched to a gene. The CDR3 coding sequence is TGTGCCAGCAGTTGGGCGGCTAGCGGACGTTTTAACACCGGGGAGCTGTTTTTT. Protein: CASSWAASGRFNTGELFF.

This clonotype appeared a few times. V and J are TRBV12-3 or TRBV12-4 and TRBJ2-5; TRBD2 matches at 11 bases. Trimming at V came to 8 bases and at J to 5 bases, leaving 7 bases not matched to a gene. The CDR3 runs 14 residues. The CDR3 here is CASGISGRGETQYF. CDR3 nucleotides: TGTGCCAGCGGGATTAGCGGGAGGGGGGAGACCCAGTACTTC.

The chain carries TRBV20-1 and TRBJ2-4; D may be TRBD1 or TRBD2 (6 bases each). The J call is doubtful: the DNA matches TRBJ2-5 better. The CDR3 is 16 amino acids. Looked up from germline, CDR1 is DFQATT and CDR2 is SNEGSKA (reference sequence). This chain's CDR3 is CSASNTGHPEGKTQYF. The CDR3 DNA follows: TGCAGTGCTAGTAACACGGGACATCCGGAGGGGAAGACCCAGTACTTC.

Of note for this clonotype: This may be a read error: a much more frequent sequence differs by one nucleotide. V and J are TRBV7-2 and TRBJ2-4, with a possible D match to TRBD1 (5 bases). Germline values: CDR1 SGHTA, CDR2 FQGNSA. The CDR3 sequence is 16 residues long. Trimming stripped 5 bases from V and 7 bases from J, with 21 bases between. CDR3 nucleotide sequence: TGTGCCAGCAGCATGGCAGTGGTCCATGGGGCCAACATTCAGTACTTC. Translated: CASSMAVVHGANIQYF.

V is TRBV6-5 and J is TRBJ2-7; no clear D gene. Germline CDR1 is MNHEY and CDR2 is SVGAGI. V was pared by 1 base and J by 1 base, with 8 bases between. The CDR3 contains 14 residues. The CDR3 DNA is TGTGCCAGCAGTTACTATAGGCAGTCCTACGAGCAGTACTTC. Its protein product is CASSYYRQSYEQYF.

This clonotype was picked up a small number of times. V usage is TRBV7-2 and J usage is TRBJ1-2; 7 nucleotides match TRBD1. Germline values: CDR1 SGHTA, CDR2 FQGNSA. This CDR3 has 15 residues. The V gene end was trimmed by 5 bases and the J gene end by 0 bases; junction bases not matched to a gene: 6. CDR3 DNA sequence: TGTGCCAGCAGCCCCGACAGGGCCCCTAACTATGGCTACACCTTC. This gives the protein CASSPDRAPNYGYTF.

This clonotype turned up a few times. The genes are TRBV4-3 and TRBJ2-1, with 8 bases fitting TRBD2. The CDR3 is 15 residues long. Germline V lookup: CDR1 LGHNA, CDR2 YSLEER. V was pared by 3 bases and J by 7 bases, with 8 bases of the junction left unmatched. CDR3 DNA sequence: TGCGCCAGCAGCCAGAAGCGTACGGGAGGGAATGAGCAGTTCTTC. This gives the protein CASSQKRTGGNEQFF.

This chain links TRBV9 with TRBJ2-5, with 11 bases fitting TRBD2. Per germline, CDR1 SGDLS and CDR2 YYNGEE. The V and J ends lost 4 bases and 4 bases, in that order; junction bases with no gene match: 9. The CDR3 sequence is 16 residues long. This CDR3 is CASSRELAGGGETQYF. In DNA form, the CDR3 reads TGTGCCAGCAGCCGTGAGCTAGCGGGAGGTGGAGAGACCCAGTACTTC.

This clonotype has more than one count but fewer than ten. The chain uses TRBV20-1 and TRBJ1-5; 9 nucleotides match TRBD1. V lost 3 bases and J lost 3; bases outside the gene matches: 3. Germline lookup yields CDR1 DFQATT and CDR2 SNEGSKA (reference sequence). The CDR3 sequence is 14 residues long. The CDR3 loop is CSASGQGYNQPQHF. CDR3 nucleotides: TGCAGTGCTAGTGGACAGGGGTACAATCAGCCCCAGCATTTT.

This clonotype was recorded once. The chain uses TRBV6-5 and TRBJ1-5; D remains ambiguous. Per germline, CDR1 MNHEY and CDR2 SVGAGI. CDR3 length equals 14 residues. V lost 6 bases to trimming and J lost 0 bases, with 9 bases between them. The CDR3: CASRADSSNQPQHF. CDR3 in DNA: TGTGCCAGCAGGGCAGACTCTAGCAATCAGCCCCAGCATTTT.

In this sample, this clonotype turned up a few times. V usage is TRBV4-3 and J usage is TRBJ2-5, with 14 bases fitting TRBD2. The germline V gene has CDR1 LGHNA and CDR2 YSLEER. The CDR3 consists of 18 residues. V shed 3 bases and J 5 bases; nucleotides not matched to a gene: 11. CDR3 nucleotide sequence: TGCGCCAGCAGCCATTACCCGGGACTAGCGGGAGCGCGGGAGACCCAGTACTTC. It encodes CASSHYPGLAGARETQYF.

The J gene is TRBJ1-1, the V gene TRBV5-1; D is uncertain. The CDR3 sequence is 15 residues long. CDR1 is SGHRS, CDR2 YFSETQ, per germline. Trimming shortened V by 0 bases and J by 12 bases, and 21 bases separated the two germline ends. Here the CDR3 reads CASSLGVIYISETFF. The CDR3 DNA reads TGCGCCAGCAGCTTGGGGGTAATATATATCAGCGAAACTTTCTTT.

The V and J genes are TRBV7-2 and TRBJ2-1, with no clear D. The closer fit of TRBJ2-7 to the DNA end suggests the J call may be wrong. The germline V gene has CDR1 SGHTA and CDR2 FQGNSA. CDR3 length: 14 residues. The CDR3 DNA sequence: TGTGCCAGCAGCTCCCGGCGCTCCTACAATGAGCAGTACTTC. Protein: CASSSRRSYNEQYF.

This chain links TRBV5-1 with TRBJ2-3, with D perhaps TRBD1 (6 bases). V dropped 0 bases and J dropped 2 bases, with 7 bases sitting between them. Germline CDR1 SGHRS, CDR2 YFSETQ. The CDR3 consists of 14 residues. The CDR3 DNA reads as TGCGCCAGCAGCTTGGAGGGACACACAGATACGCAGTATTTT. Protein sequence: CASSLEGHTDTQYF. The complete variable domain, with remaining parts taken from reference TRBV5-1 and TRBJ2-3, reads KAGVTQTPRYLIKTRGQQVTLSCSPISGHRSVSWYQQTPGQGLQFLFEYFSETQRNKGNFPGRFSGRQFSNSRSEMNVSTLELGDSALYLCASSLEGHTDTQYFGPGTRLTVL.

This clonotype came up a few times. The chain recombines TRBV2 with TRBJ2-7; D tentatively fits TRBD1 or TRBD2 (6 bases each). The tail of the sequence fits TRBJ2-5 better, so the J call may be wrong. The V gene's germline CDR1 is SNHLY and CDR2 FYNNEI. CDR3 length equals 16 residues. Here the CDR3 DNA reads TGTGCCAGCAGTAGGATAGTACAGGGAGGCGTAGAGACCCAGTACTTC. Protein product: CASSRIVQGGVETQYF.

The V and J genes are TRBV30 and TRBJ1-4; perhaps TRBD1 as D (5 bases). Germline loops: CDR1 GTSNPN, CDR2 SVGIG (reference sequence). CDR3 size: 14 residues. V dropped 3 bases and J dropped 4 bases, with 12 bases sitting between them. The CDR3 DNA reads TGTGCCTGGAGCCCCACAGGTCTTAATGAAAAACTGTTTTTT. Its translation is CAWSPTGLNEKLFF.

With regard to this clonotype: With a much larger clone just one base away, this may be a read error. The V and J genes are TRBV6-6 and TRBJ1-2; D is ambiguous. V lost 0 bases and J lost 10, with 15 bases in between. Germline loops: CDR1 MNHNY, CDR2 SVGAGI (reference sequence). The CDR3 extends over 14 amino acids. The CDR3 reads CASSYSTYRTDYTF. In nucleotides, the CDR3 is TGTGCCAGCAGTTACTCAACCTACAGAACGGACTACACCTTC.

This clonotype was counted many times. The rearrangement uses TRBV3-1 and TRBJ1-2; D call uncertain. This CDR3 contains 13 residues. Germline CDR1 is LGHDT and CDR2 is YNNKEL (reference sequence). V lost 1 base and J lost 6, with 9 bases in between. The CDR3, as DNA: TGTGCCAGCAGCCAAGGAGCGGTTGATGGCTACACCTTC. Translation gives CASSQGAVDGYTF.

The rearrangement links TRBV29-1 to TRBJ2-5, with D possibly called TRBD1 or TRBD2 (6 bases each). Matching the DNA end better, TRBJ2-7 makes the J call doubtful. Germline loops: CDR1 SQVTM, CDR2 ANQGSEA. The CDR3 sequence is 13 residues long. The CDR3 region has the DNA TGCAGCGCCAGGGGTAGCGGCTCCTACGAGCAGTACTTC. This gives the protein CSARGSGSYEQYF.